These T cell receptor beta chains were read from a single sample in a study of blood T cell repertoires in COVID-19. Profiling relied on immunoSEQ multiplex PCR, and the TCRdb table lists in-frame clones only, not all of them. The repertoire holds roughly 250,000 clones, with around nine tenths as singletons. Sequencing was carried out using peripheral blood. The receptors stem from a woman aged 40 to 50 who had recovered from COVID-19. Both conserved end residues are part of each CDR3. Fields, in order: V gene, clone size, D gene, J gene, CDR3 DNA, CDR3 protein. A D gene is named only where the DNA matches it firmly. Size values are once, few and many counts, or a class for expanded clones, and some rows have none.

TRBV19	NA	NA	TRBJ1-2	TGTGCCAGTAGTCCGGGATCCTATGGCTACACCTTC	CASSPGSYGYTF
TRBV7-2	NA	TRBD1	TRBJ2-2	TGTGCCAGCAGCTTAAGCAGGGGGTCCGGGGAGCTGTTTTTT	CASSLSRGSGELFF
TRBV28	once	TRBD1	TRBJ2-1	TGTGCCAGCAGTTACACAGGGGGCGCGAAAAATGAGCAGTTCTTC	CASSYTGGAKNEQFF
TRBV2	NA	NA	TRBJ2-5	TGTGCCAGCAGCAGGGCCGAGACCCAGTACTTC	CASSRAETQYF
TRBV6-5	NA	NA	TRBJ1-2	TGTGCCAGCACCGACAGACATGTTGGCTACACCTTC	CASTDRHVGYTF
TRBV6-5	NA	TRBD1	TRBJ2-2	TGTGCCAGTGGGGACAGGGGGAACACCGGGGAGCTGTTTTTT	CASGDRGNTGELFF
TRBV6-5	once	TRBD1	TRBJ2-7	TGTGCCAGCCGCACGAGGGACAGGCGCTACGAGCAGTACTTC	CASRTRDRRYEQYF
TRBV9	NA	NA	TRBJ2-3	TGTGCCAGCAGCGTAGGTATCAACAGGGGCACAGATACGCAGTATTTT	CASSVGINRGTDTQYF
TRBV7-2	once	NA	TRBJ2-1	TGTGCCAGCAGCGTTCCGGGGGTCTGGAATGAGCAGTTCTTC	CASSVPGVWNEQFF
TRBV30	NA	TRBD2	TRBJ2-7	TGTGCCTGGGGACTGACTAGCGGGAGAAGAGAGCAGTACTTC	CAWGLTSGRREQYF
TRBV11-2	NA	NA	TRBJ2-7	TGTGCCAGCAGCTTAACGGGAAGCTCCTACGAGCAGTACTTC	CASSLTGSSYEQYF
TRBV25-1	once	TRBD1	TRBJ2-3	TGTGCCAGCAGTGAGAGGACAGGGGCACTCACAGATACGCAGTATTTT	CASSERTGALTDTQYF
TRBV3-1/TRBV3-2	NA	TRBD2	TRBJ2-7	TGTGCCAGCAGCCCCTTGTGTCCTAGCGGGGCCTCCTACGAGCAGTACTTC	CASSPLCPSGASYEQYF
TRBV6-2/TRBV6-3	NA	TRBD2	TRBJ2-7	TGTGCCAGCAGTTACAACTCGGTGGCGGGAGGTCGCTACGAGCAGTACTTC	CASSYNSVAGGRYEQYF
TRBV9	NA	NA	TRBJ1-1	TGTGCCAGCAGCGTAGGAGCGGCCGCGGGGACTGAAGCTTTCTTT	CASSVGAAAGTEAFF
TRBV6-1	NA	NA	TRBJ2-1	TGTGCCAGCAGCCAGGTAGGCTCCTACAATGAGCAGTTCTTC	CASSQVGSYNEQFF
TRBV3-1/TRBV3-2	NA	TRBD2	TRBJ2-2	TGTGCCAGCAGCCAAGAACTAGCGGTCAGGGTTTGGGAGCTGTTTTTT	CASSQELAVRVWELFF